This T cell receptor (beta chain) was recorded in a study of blood T cell repertoires in COVID-19. Overall study: The United States, Italy and Spain supplied acute and convalescent COVID-19 samples. PBMCs, B-cell-depleted T cells, or T cells were the source of the cDNA or gDNA that made up the material.

Original methodology: The assay estimated nucleated cells by amplifying reference gene primers. The repertoire was sequenced with immunoSEQ multiplex PCR; TCRdb's copy has only in-frame clones and lacks some. The DNA gave D and trimming, while V, J and clone size come from that table. The table shows tens of thousands of clones, with about 83% occurring only once. The V and J ends lost 2 bases and 2 bases, in that order; junction bases with no gene match: 3. Germline V gene data show CDR1 as MNHEY and CDR2 as SMNVEV (reference sequence). This CDR3 is built from 14 residues. Sequenced: peripheral blood. The TCR was taken from a man between 50 and 59 years old with active COVID-19. V gene TRBV27 combines with J gene TRBJ2-7; 7 positions match TRBD1. The CDR3, as DNA: TGTGCCAGCAGTTTACCAGGGACAGCCTACGAGCAGTACTTC. This codes for CASSLPGTAYEQYF.